What follows are 21 T cell receptor beta chains derived from one specimen sequenced in a study of shared clonotypes between healthy human individuals. The repertoire was sequenced with immunoSEQ multiplex PCR; TCRdb's copy has only in-frame clones and lacks some. Here the sample spans 650,000 to 700,000 clones, less than 95% being singletons. What was sequenced was memory CD8+ T cells from PBMCs. Sample subset: CD45RO+ cells pooled with CCR7-negative TemRA cells. The receptors were gathered from a man aged 18-30 years in good health. Some clones in this sample may be carry-over from other donors' samples.

This rearrangement joins TRBV6-1 to TRBJ2-7, with 8 bases fitting TRBD1. Germline CDR1 reads MNHNS; CDR2 reads SASEGT. The CDR3 loop spans 15 amino acids. With 7 bases clipped from V and 5 bases from J, the junction kept 13 bases outside the gene matches. The CDR3 here is CASKDGTGHEDEQYF. In nucleotides, the CDR3 is TGTGCCAGCAAGGACGGGACAGGTCACGAGGACGAGCAGTACTTC.

The chain couples TRBV7-9 to TRBJ2-7, with a possible D match to TRBD1 (6 bases). Trimming pared 2 bases from V and 3 bases from J, leaving 11 bases between. CDR1 is SEHNR, CDR2 FQNEAQ, per germline (reference sequence). The CDR3 runs 14 residues. In nucleotides, the CDR3 is TGTGCCAGCAGCTTATCACAGGGAAACTACGAGCAGTACTTC. Translating gives CASSLSQGNYEQYF. The whole variable domain, remainder taken from reference TRBV7-9 and TRBJ2-7, is DTGVSQNPRHKITKRGQNVTFRCDPISEHNRLYWYRQTLGQGPEFLTYFQNEAQLEKSRLLSDRFSAERPKGSFSTLEIQRTEQGDSAMYLCASSLSQGNYEQYFGPGTRLTVT.

The chain is built from TRBV6-6 and TRBJ2-4, with no clear D. Per the germline V gene, CDR1 is MNHNY and CDR2 is SVGAGI (reference sequence). With 7 bases removed from V and 0 bases from J, the gap between germline ends came to 13 bases. The CDR3 consists of 15 residues. As DNA, the CDR3 is TGTGCCAGCAAGGAGCAAGTCCTAGCCAAAAACATTCAGTACTTC. Residues: CASKEQVLAKNIQYF.

CDR3 sequence (DNA): TGTGCCAGCAGCCAAGACAGGACAGGATCATGGGTCTACGAGCAGTACTTC. This translates into CASSQDRTGSWVYEQYF. This chain joins TRBV14 and TRBJ2-7; 7 nucleotides line up with TRBD1. Germline V gene sequence: CDR1 SGHDN, CDR2 FVKESK. The V and J ends lost 0 bases and 3 bases, in that order; junction bases with no gene match: 11. This CDR3 is 17 amino acids long. Supplemented by reference TRBV14 and TRBJ2-7, the full variable domain reads EAGVTQFPSHSVIEKGQTVTLRCDPISGHDNLYWYRRVMGKEIKFLLHFVKESKQDESGMPNNRFLAERTGGTYSTLKVQPAELEDSGVYFCASSQDRTGSWVYEQYFGPGTRLTVT.

This chain links TRBV9 with TRBJ2-7, with 12 bases fitting TRBD2. J was trimmed by 1 base and V by 4 bases; bases with no gene match: 6. CDR1 is SGDLS, CDR2 YYNGEE, per germline. This CDR3 has 16 residues. The CDR3 coding sequence is TGTGCCAGCAGCCCCGGGACTAGCGGGTATTCCTACGAGCAGTACTTC. This codes for CASSPGTSGYSYEQYF.

The J gene is TRBJ2-1, the V gene TRBV29-1; 11 nucleotides align to TRBD2. V shed 7 bases and J 14 bases; nucleotides not matched to a gene: 7. The germline CDR1 and CDR2 sequences are SQVTM and ANQGSEA. The CDR3 runs 11 residues. CDR3: CSARLAGLEFF. The CDR3, as DNA: TGCAGCGCCCGACTAGCGGGATTGGAGTTCTTC.

V usage is TRBV27 and J usage is TRBJ2-1, with 13 bases fitting TRBD2. The CDR3 consists of 17 residues. The germline V gene has CDR1 MNHEY and CDR2 SMNVEV (reference sequence). J was trimmed by 2 bases and V by 2 bases; bases with no gene match: 3. DNA for the CDR3: TGTGCCAGCAGTTTACTGGGGACTAGCGGGGCCTACAATGAGCAGTTCTTC. Its translation: CASSLLGTSGAYNEQFF.

The CDR3 loop is CASTPRQGNQPQHF. The CDR3 region has the DNA TGTGCCAGCACCCCGAGACAGGGGAATCAGCCCCAGCATTTT. The J gene is TRBJ1-5, the V gene TRBV27; 8 positions agree with TRBD1. V lost 7 bases, J lost 4 bases, and 6 bases stayed unmatched. CDR3 length: 14 amino acids. Germline values: CDR1 MNHEY, CDR2 SMNVEV (reference sequence).

A word on this clone: Other nucleotide sequences from this sample produce the same CDR3. The gene calls are TRBV5-1 and TRBJ1-1; D unclear. The CDR3 is made up of 13 amino acids. Trimming removed 0 bases at V and 1 base at J, with 4 bases between. Per the germline V gene, CDR1 is SGHRS and CDR2 is YFSETQ. The CDR3 nucleotides are TGCGCCAGCAGCTTGGAAGGGAACACTGAAGCTTTCTTT. Translating it yields CASSLEGNTEAFF.

The chain carries TRBV11-3 and TRBJ2-7; 8 bases align to TRBD1. CDR3 length: 15 amino acids. V dropped 3 bases and J dropped 0; count of bases not matched to a gene: 4. Germline loops: CDR1 SGHNT, CDR2 YENEEA. CDR3 sequence reads: CASSFGTGPSYEQYF. The CDR3 nucleotides read TGTGCCAGCAGCTTCGGGACAGGACCCTCCTACGAGCAGTACTTC.

Note on this clone: Other nucleotide sequences in the sample specify the same CDR3. V gene TRBV7-9 combines with J gene TRBJ1-1, with D tentatively TRBD1 (5 bases). The CDR3 loop spans 13 amino acids. V dropped 5 bases and J dropped 1 base, with 8 bases sitting between them. Germline CDR1 is SEHNR and CDR2 is FQNEAQ (reference sequence). CDR3 DNA: TGTGCCAGCAGCCCTACAGGGAACACTGAAGCTTTCTTT. This sequence encodes CASSPTGNTEAFF.

The chain has TRBV10-3 and TRBJ2-7; a possible D gene is TRBD2 (6 bases). CDR3 size: 15 residues. The germline V gene encodes CDR1 ENHRY and CDR2 SYGVKD. Deletions cut 4 bases from V and 0 bases from J, with 13 bases between. CDR3 bases: TGTGCCATCAGTGGGAGCTCGGGGGTCTCCTACGAGCAGTACTTC. Its protein product is CAISGSSGVSYEQYF.

The chain links TRBV19 to TRBJ1-1, with TRBD1 matching over 9 bases. V trimming: 5 bases; J trimming: 6 bases; junction bases outside the gene matches: 4. The V gene's germline CDR1 is LNHDA and CDR2 SQIVND (reference sequence). This CDR3 spans 13 amino acids. The CDR3 loop is CASSETGGPEAFF. For the CDR3, the DNA is TGTGCCAGTAGTGAGACAGGGGGGCCTGAAGCTTTCTTT.

The J gene is TRBJ1-2, the V gene TRBV4-1; D not certain. The ends were cut back, 5 bases at V and 2 bases at J, with 12 bases in the middle. The CDR3 consists of 14 residues. Germline CDR1 MGHRA, CDR2 YSYEKL. The CDR3 coding sequence is TGCGCCAGCAGCGACAATACAGTGAACTATGGCTACACCTTC. Its translation: CASSDNTVNYGYTF.

The J gene is TRBJ2-3, the V gene TRBV15, with 7 positions matching TRBD1. CDR3 length: 16 amino acids. CDR1 and CDR2 from the germline V gene are LNHNV and YYDKDF (reference sequence). V lost 4 bases, J lost 1 base, and 8 bases stayed unmatched. In DNA form, the CDR3 reads TGTGCCACCAGCAAAAAGGGGGCAGGAGGCACAGATACGCAGTATTTT. Translated: CATSKKGAGGTDTQYF.

This chain links TRBV7-9 with TRBJ2-1, with 9 bases identical to TRBD1. The CDR3 is 16 amino acids. The J segment lost 6 bases and the V segment lost 5 bases, leaving 11 bases of the junction unmatched. Germline CDR1 and CDR2: SEHNR and FQNEAQ (reference sequence). The CDR3 sequence: CASSTRVGTGSNEQFF. The CDR3 coding sequence is TGTGCCAGCAGCACGCGAGTTGGGACAGGGAGCAATGAGCAGTTCTTC.

V usage is TRBV5-1 and J usage is TRBJ2-5; no firm D call. The germline CDR1 and CDR2 sequences are SGHRS and YFSETQ. Trimming removed 3 bases at V and 5 bases at J, with 11 bases between. The CDR3 runs to 13 residues. CDR3 in DNA: TGCGCCAGCAGCTCAGAGTTTGGGGAGACCCAGTACTTC. Protein sequence: CASSSEFGETQYF.

The rearrangement uses TRBV27 and TRBJ2-7; 9 bases are a match to TRBD1. The CDR3 is 13 amino acids. V lost 8 bases to trimming and J lost 5 bases; unmatched junction nucleotides: 7. In germline, CDR1 is MNHEY, CDR2 SMNVEV (reference sequence). The CDR3 DNA reads as TGTGCCAGCGGCTCCGGGACAGGGAACGAGCAGTACTTC. This translates into CASGSGTGNEQYF.

With regard to this clone: A read error is possible here, since a much larger clone lies one base away. The gene calls are TRBV7-6 and TRBJ1-1, with a weak D call TRBD1 (6 bases). This CDR3 contains 13 residues. Trimming removed 1 base at V and 6 bases at J, with 9 bases between. Germline lookup yields CDR1 SGHVS and CDR2 FNYEAQ. The CDR3 DNA reads TGTGCCAGCAGCTTAGGGGGGCGGTCTGAAGCTTTCTTT. Amino acids: CASSLGGRSEAFF.

The chain joins TRBV7-9 to TRBJ1-2; TRBD1 might be the D (5 bases). Between the trimmed V and J ends, which lost 9 bases and 4 bases, there was a span of 12 bases. This CDR3 is built from 12 residues. Germline CDR1 SEHNR, CDR2 FQNEAQ (reference sequence). CDR3 DNA: TGTGCCAGTCCGGGACCGGGCTATGGCTACACCTTC. The encoded protein is CASPGPGYGYTF. Looking up the rest from reference TRBV7-9 and TRBJ1-2 gives the full variable domain: DTGVSQNPRHKITKRGQNVTFRCDPISEHNRLYWYRQTLGQGPEFLTYFQNEAQLEKSRLLSDRFSAERPKGSFSTLEIQRTEQGDSAMYLCASPGPGYGYTFGSGTRLTVV.

The genes are TRBV6-5 and TRBJ2-7; TRBD2 agrees at 10 bases. The germline gives CDR1 MNHEY, CDR2 SVGAGI. The V and J ends lost 2 bases and 5 bases, in that order; junction bases with no gene match: 6. The CDR3 length is 15 residues. CDR3 protein: CASSYKGLAIDEQYF. CDR3 DNA sequence: TGTGCCAGCAGTTACAAGGGACTAGCGATCGACGAGCAGTACTTC.